Shown below are 4 T cell receptor beta chains from a single sample sequenced in a study of vaccination effects on CD4 cells after COVID-19. ViraFEST assay sequencing came after antigen-specific CD4+ T cells were expanded with viral peptide pools. Researchers isolated CD4+ T cells once approximately 10 days of culture had elapsed. Each participant was given two doses of one vaccine (BNT162b2 or mRNA-1273). Clones were read by immunoSEQ multiplex PCR, and TCRdb kept only the in-frame ones, dropping some. The sample lists approximately 15,000 clones, 65% to 75% occurring once. For these TCRs, the target antigens are not known. This specimen was CD4+ T cells from PBMCs cultured with HCoV-NL63 spike peptides, taken after COVID-19 vaccination. The receptors here all came from a human donor who received a COVID-19 vaccine.

This rearrangement joins TRBV5-1 to TRBJ2-1; D not certain. Germline V gene lookup returns CDR1 SGHRS and CDR2 YFSETQ. The ends were cut back, 0 bases at V and 5 bases at J, with 6 bases in the middle. CDR3 size: 13 residues. For the CDR3, the DNA is TGCGCCAGCAGCTTGGGACGCCACAATGAGCAGTTCTTC. Translated, it gives CASSLGRHNEQFF.

The rearrangement links TRBV29-1 to TRBJ2-6, with no clear D. V lost 7 bases, J lost 0 bases, and 4 bases lay in between. The CDR3 length is 12 residues. Germline V gives CDR1 SQVTM, CDR2 ANQGSEA. The CDR3 reads CSGPSGANVLTF. The CDR3 DNA is TGCAGCGGCCCCTCTGGGGCCAACGTCCTGACTTTC.

This chain uses TRBV4-1 with TRBJ1-1; perhaps TRBD1 as D (5 bases). The CDR3 is 13 residues long. In germline, CDR1 is MGHRA, CDR2 YSYEKL. The V end was cut by 1 base, the J end by 7 bases, with 10 bases between. DNA for the CDR3: TGCGCCAGCAGCCAAGGGGGGACGATTGAAGCTTTCTTT. Translating gives CASSQGGTIEAFF.

The rearrangement uses TRBV5-5 and TRBJ2-7; D possibly matches TRBD1 or TRBD2 (5 bases each). V was shortened by 3 bases and J by 0 bases, with 13 bases between the two germline ends. The CDR3 sequence is 15 residues long. Germline V gene lookup returns CDR1 SGHKS and CDR2 YYEKEE (reference sequence). The CDR3 here is CASSSPGRSSYEQYF. CDR3 sequence (DNA): TGTGCCAGCAGCTCTCCGGGACGGAGCTCCTACGAGCAGTACTTC.